This T cell receptor beta chain was sequenced during a study of graft-versus-host responses after intestinal transplantation. Study details: The transplants performed in recipients were multivisceral, liver-intestinal, or isolated intestinal.

Sequencing used immunoSEQ multiplex PCR; TCRdb keeps in-frame clones, though not all of them. Among roughly 43,000 clones, just under 95% were seen once, and the ten largest hold 1.5% to 2%. This CDR3 comprises 14 residues. Germline CDR1 MGHRA, CDR2 YSYEKL. The V end lost 1 base, the J end lost 4 bases, and 10 bases lay between the germline ends. Sequencing was performed on PBMCs, taken about 320 days after intestinal transplant. The chain carries TRBV4-1 and TRBJ2-5; D remains unclear. The receptor was derived from a human patient who received an intestinal transplant, so some T cells may come from the graft donor. CDR3 in amino acids: CASSQGPRRETQYF. The DNA of the CDR3 is TGCGCCAGCAGCCAAGGGCCCAGGCGAGAGACCCAGTACTTC.